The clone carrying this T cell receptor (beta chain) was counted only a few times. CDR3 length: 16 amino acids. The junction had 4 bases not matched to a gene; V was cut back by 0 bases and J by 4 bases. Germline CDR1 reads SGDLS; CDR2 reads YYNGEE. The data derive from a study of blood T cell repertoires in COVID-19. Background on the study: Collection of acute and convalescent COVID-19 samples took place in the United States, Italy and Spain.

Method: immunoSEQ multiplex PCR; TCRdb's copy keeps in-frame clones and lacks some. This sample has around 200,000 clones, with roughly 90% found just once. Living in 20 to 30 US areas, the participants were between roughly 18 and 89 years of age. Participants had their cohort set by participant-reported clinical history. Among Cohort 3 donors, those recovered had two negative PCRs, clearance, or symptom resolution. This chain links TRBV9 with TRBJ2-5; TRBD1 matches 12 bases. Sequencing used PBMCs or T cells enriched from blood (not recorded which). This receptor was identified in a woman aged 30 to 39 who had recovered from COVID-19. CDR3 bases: TGTGCCAGCAGCGTAGAGGGACAGGGGGCGGGAGAGACCCAGTACTTC. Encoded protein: CASSVEGQGAGETQYF.